Below, 21 T cell receptor beta chains from the same sample are listed, as sequenced in a study of identical twins. One entry per CDR3 protein, called by TCRdb with MiXCR from the 5' RACE reads. Of around 370,000 distinct CDR3 sequences detected, 8.5% to 10% appear once; the ten largest clones hold roughly 8.7%. The sample comprised naive T cells sorted from blood. The source is a woman between 50 and 59 years old in good health.

The chain employs TRBV20-1 and TRBJ1-2; 9 bases match TRBD1. In germline, CDR1 is DFQATT, CDR2 SNEGSKA (reference sequence). The CDR3 is 12 residues long. Trimming removed 3 bases from V and 8 bases from J; junction bases left unmatched: 4. The chain's CDR3 is CSARGQGEGYTF. The CDR3, as DNA: TGCAGTGCTAGGGGACAGGGTGAGGGCTACACCTTC.

This clonotype was seen only a few times. The chain links TRBV12-3 or TRBV12-4 to TRBJ2-2, with D uncertain. This CDR3 has 14 residues. The ends were cut back, 8 bases at V and 3 bases at J, with 13 bases in the middle. The CDR3 nucleotides read TGTGCCAGCGGCTCGGGCGGATACACCGGGGAGCTGTTTTTT. Translated, it gives CASGSGGYTGELFF.

This clonotype has more than one count but fewer than ten. V and J are TRBV12-3 or TRBV12-4 and TRBJ2-1; D may be TRBD1 (6 bases). CDR3 size: 15 residues. V was clipped by 3 bases and J by 3 bases, with 12 bases between them. The CDR3 nucleotides are TGTGCCAGCAGTTTCTTGGGGGCGGGCTACAATGAGCAGTTCTTC. Translated: CASSFLGAGYNEQFF.

The chain combines TRBV20-1 with TRBJ1-5; no firm D call. The V gene's germline CDR1 is DFQATT and CDR2 SNEGSKA (reference sequence). This CDR3 is 14 amino acids long. V was pared by 3 bases and J by 5 bases, with 14 bases between. CDR3 loop: CSARSDVPDQPQHF. CDR3 bases: TGCAGTGCTAGGTCGGATGTTCCCGATCAGCCCCAGCATTTT.

This clonotype was detected a few times. This rearrangement joins TRBV15 to TRBJ1-1, with 8 bases that match TRBD1. Unmatched junction bases numbered 5, after V lost 0 bases and J lost 5 bases. Germline V CDR1 and CDR2: LNHNV, YYDKDF (reference sequence). The CDR3 has 15 residues. The CDR3 DNA sequence: TGTGCCACCAGCAGAGAGGTGACAGGGGAGACTGAAGCTTTCTTT. This sequence encodes CATSREVTGETEAFF.

This clonotype was found many times. The genes are TRBV4-1 and TRBJ1-4; D is unclear. Trimming removed 2 bases from V and 3 bases from J, with 10 bases in between. This CDR3 is 15 amino acids long. Per the germline V gene, CDR1 is MGHRA and CDR2 is YSYEKL. In DNA, the CDR3 is TGCGCCAGCAGCCAATTAGCAGGCGCTAATGAAAAACTGTTTTTT. Residues: CASSQLAGANEKLFF.

The chain has TRBV18 and TRBJ2-2, with D unclear. CDR3 length equals 14 residues. Germline CDR1 and CDR2: KGHSH and LQKENI. V lost 0 bases to trimming and J lost 4 bases, with 6 bases between them. CDR3 in amino acids: CASSPPSFTGELFF. The CDR3 DNA sequence: TGTGCCAGCTCACCACCGAGCTTCACCGGGGAGCTGTTTTTT.

This clonotype came up many times. The rearrangement uses TRBV4-1 and TRBJ2-7; D ambiguous. Germline lookup yields CDR1 MGHRA and CDR2 YSYEKL. Trimming cost V 1 base and J 1 base, with 5 bases left between them. This CDR3 region has 13 residues. For the CDR3, the DNA is TGCGCCAGCAGCCAAGGACCTTCCTACGAGCAGTACTTC. Amino acids: CASSQGPSYEQYF.

The chain employs TRBV6-4 and TRBJ1-1; D not certain. CDR1 is MRHNA, CDR2 SNTAGT, per germline. This CDR3 is built from 16 residues. V was pared by 3 bases and J by 5 bases, with 19 bases between. In nucleotides, the CDR3 is TGTGCCAGCAGTGAAAGTGGGATCCCTGTCCGTACTGAAGCTTTCTTT. Its protein is CASSESGIPVRTEAFF.

The table lists this clonotype with a few counts. J is TRBJ2-7 and V is TRBV12-3 or TRBV12-4, with no clear D. The CDR3 spans 14 residues. Trimming stripped 10 bases from V and 7 bases from J, with 23 bases between. The CDR3 region has the DNA TGTGCCACTCCCATAGGAGCTAATTTGTTGGAGCAGTACTTC. This codes for CATPIGANLLEQYF.

This clonotype showed up many times. J is TRBJ2-7 and V is TRBV25-1; unclear D gene. The CDR3 is made up of 11 amino acids. The germline gives CDR1 MGHDK, CDR2 SYGVNS. V shed 6 bases and J shed 7 bases, with 10 bases lying between them. CDR3 nucleotide sequence: TGTGCCAGCAGAGAAGGGCTTGAGCAGTACTTC. Translating gives CASREGLEQYF.

This clonotype came up a few times. The rearrangement joins TRBV20-1 to TRBJ1-2, with D uncertain. This CDR3 comprises 13 residues. V lost 0 bases and J lost 4, with 9 bases in between. From germline, CDR1 is DFQATT and CDR2 SNEGSKA (reference sequence). The CDR3 bases are TGCAGTGCTAGAGATGTCGGGCTCTATGGCTACACCTTC. Protein: CSARDVGLYGYTF.

Only a few counts were recorded for this clonotype. This chain links TRBV4-1 with TRBJ2-1; no reliable D call. Trimming removed 1 base at V and 6 bases at J, with 10 bases between. In germline, CDR1 is MGHRA, CDR2 YSYEKL. The CDR3 is 14 amino acids. In DNA, the CDR3 is TGCGCCAGCAGCCAAGCCCCCAGTGGCAATGAGCAGTTCTTC. Translating it yields CASSQAPSGNEQFF.

This clonotype has a count of ten or more. This rearrangement joins TRBV12-3 or TRBV12-4 to TRBJ2-2; maybe TRBD2 (5 bases). Trimming shortened V by 2 bases and J by 6 bases, and 13 bases separated the two germline ends. The CDR3 is made up of 15 amino acids. The CDR3 reads CASSLRGLASGELFF. The CDR3 DNA reads TGTGCCAGCAGTTTACGCGGGTTAGCCTCCGGGGAGCTGTTTTTT.

This clonotype was counted only a few times. This chain joins TRBV5-1 and TRBJ2-3; 12 nucleotides line up with TRBD1. CDR1 is SGHRS and CDR2 is YFSETQ in the germline V gene. The CDR3 is made up of 16 amino acids. V shed 0 bases, J shed 3 bases, and the junction held 2 bases outside the gene matches. The CDR3 region is CASSLGDRGPTDTQYF. The CDR3, as DNA: TGCGCCAGCAGCTTGGGGGACAGGGGGCCGACAGATACGCAGTATTTT.

V is TRBV3-1 and J is TRBJ2-7; 7 nucleotides agree with TRBD1. This CDR3 is 15 amino acids long. CDR1 is LGHDT and CDR2 is YNNKEL in the germline V gene (reference sequence). V lost 4 bases to trimming and J lost 2 bases; unmatched junction nucleotides: 8. The CDR3 loop is CASSLRGRGTYEQYF. In DNA, the CDR3 is TGTGCCAGCAGCCTGAGGGGGCGCGGTACCTACGAGCAGTACTTC.

This clonotype was found a few times. The chain uses TRBV7-3 and TRBJ2-5, with 9 nucleotides matching TRBD2. From germline, CDR1 is SGHTA and CDR2 FQGTGA. V was clipped by 5 bases and J by 5 bases; unmatched bases: 9. This CDR3 comprises 15 residues. CDR3 DNA sequence: TGTGCCAGCAGCCCAGCGGGAGGAGGTTTGGAGACCCAGTACTTC. This codes for CASSPAGGGLETQYF.

This clonotype showed up just a few times. The chain employs TRBV5-1 and TRBJ1-5, with 7 bases matching TRBD1. J gave up 0 bases and V 4 bases, and 10 bases lay outside the gene matches. The germline V gene has CDR1 SGHRS and CDR2 YFSETQ. The CDR3 totals 17 residues. The CDR3 bases are TGCGCCAGCAGCCCGGGAGGGGGCGCGGATAGCAATCAGCCCCAGCATTTT. Amino acid sequence: CASSPGGGADSNQPQHF.

About this clonotype: This may come from a read error, since a much larger clone is one base off. This sequence joins TRBV5-6 and TRBJ2-5; D not resolved. The CDR3 length is 12 residues. Germline-derived CDR1 and CDR2 are SGHDT and YYEEEE. DNA of the CDR3: TGTGCCAGCAGCTTGGCCCTAGAGACCCAGTGCTTC. Translation gives CASSLALETQCF.

This clonotype was observed a handful of times. This chain uses TRBV12-3 or TRBV12-4 with TRBJ2-1; 8 nucleotides match TRBD2. Trimming cost V 6 bases and J 2 bases; bases outside gene matches: 6. CDR3 length: 15 amino acids. The CDR3 DNA follows: TGTGCCAGCAGGCCAATGCGGGAGGCCTACAATGAGCAGTTCTTC. This encodes CASRPMREAYNEQFF.

The chain recombines TRBV19 with TRBJ2-4; maybe TRBD1 (5 bases). Germline V gene lookup returns CDR1 LNHDA and CDR2 SQIVND (reference sequence). V was clipped by 7 bases and J by 0 bases, with 10 bases between them. The CDR3 covers 14 residues. The CDR3 sequence: CASIQDGAKNIQYF. For the CDR3, the DNA is TGTGCCAGTATACAGGATGGAGCCAAAAACATTCAGTACTTC.